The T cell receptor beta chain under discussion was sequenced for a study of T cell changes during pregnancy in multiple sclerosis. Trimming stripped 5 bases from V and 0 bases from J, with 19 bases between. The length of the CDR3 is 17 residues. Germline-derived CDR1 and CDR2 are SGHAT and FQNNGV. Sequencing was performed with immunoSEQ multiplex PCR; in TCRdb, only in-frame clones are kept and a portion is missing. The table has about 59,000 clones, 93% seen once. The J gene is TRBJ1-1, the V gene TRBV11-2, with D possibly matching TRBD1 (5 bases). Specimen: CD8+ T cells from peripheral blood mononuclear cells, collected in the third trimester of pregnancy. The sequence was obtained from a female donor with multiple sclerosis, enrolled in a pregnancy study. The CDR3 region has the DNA TGTGCCAGCAGCGCGGAATATGGGCAGGGAATGAACACTGAAGCTTTCTTT. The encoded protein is CASSAEYGQGMNTEAFF.